This TCR beta chain is drawn from a study of CD8 T cells in ankylosing spondylitis. As the method for making TCR beta libraries, quantitative 5'-RACE with molecular barcodes was used. TCRdb reanalysed the 5' RACE reads using MiXCR and keeps one entry per CDR3 protein. The repertoire holds roughly 160,000 distinct CDR3 sequences, with 8.5% to 10% as singletons. Regarding this clonotype: Antigen specificity is unknown.

Study-wide results and limits: Ankylosing spondylitis blood appeared to carry a characteristic TCR beta motif of roughly eight highly homologous variants.

Germline trimming cut 5 bases from V and 2 bases from J; bases unmatched to any gene: 7. CDR1 is SEHNR, CDR2 FQNEAQ, per germline (reference sequence). The CDR3 spans 15 residues. The sequence derives from a female donor with ankylosing spondylitis or in good health (not recorded which). The rearrangement links TRBV7-9 to TRBJ2-7, with TRBD2 matching over 9 bases. The sequencing input was blood, either unsorted or a sorted T cell fraction (not recorded which). This chain's CDR3 is CASSPRTSVTYEQYF. Written as DNA, the CDR3 is TGTGCCAGCAGCCCACGGACTAGCGTTACCTACGAGCAGTACTTC.